This TCR beta chain was observed in a study of blood T cell repertoires in COVID-19. Study summary: Sites across the United States, Italy and Spain contributed samples from acute and convalescent COVID-19. The cDNA or gDNA used as material had been derived from T cells, B-cell-depleted T cells, or PBMCs.

The CDR3 is 15 amino acids. CDR1 MNHEY and CDR2 SMNVEV come from the germline V gene (reference sequence). With 6 bases removed from V and 1 base from J, the gap between germline ends came to 15 bases. This clone was seen a few times. Under the authors' procedure: Using reference gene primer amplification, nucleated cell counts were estimated. Profiling relied on immunoSEQ multiplex PCR, and the TCRdb table lists in-frame clones only, not all of them. The V and J calls and clone size are taken from that table; D and trimming were inferred from the DNA. The sample lists around 110,000 clones, approximately 90% occurring once.

The chain links TRBV27 to TRBJ1-1; maybe TRBD1 (5 bases). Sequenced material: peripheral blood. This TCR came from a man aged 50 or older with active or convalescent COVID-19. DNA of the CDR3: TGTGCCAGCAGGGGGGGGGACCGCGGGAACACTGAAGCTTTCTTT. Protein product: CASRGGDRGNTEAFF.